This paragraph reports one T cell receptor (beta chain). This receptor's antigen is unknown. No much larger clone is present one base from it, and per-base qualities are unavailable. Germline trimming amounts to 5 bases on V and 6 bases on J, with 7 as the count of junction bases outside the gene matches. Looking up the germline V gene yields CDR1 SGHVS and CDR2 FQNEAQ. The CDR3 goes from the cysteine to the phenylalanine over 14 residues. Only the CDR3 DNA is retained, 42 bases long and in frame from the first base. The entry originates in a study of graft-versus-host responses after intestinal transplantation (dated by TCRdb to the early 2020s). For the study in its entirety: The transplants that recipients got were multivisceral, liver-intestinal, or isolated intestinal. All recipients received anti-thymocyte globulin induction followed by maintenance tacrolimus and steroids for approximately 3 years. Samples from a few later patients were sequenced in-house on an Illumina MiSeq with MiXCR processing rather than by the commercial service. The cohort enrolled 20 to 30 intestinal transplant recipients including one retransplant, and 3 patients lacking pretransplant specimens were excluded. Alloreactive clones were identified by sequencing pre-transplant mixed lymphocyte reaction products and comparing them with unstimulated pre-transplant donor and recipient T cells. After intestinal transplantation, graft-versus-host and host-versus-graft alloreactive T cell clones were followed in the graft, circulation and bone marrow using bulk TCR-beta CDR3 sequencing. Donor T cell macrochimerism was defined as a peak of at least 4% donor T cells among recipient peripheral blood mononuclear cells.

The time point label here, explained by the study, means: cells obtained before transplantation from donor or recipient. CD3+CD4+ and CD3+CD8+ populations were FACS-sorted from unstimulated pre-transplant donor and recipient cells taken from spleen or lymph nodes. The library relied on the immunoSEQ multiplex PCR assay. In most patients, genomic DNA was isolated using the Qiagen DNeasy Blood and Tissue Kit and sent frozen to Adaptive Biotechnologies for TCR sequencing. High-throughput TCR-beta CDR3 sequencing of genomic DNA from most patients was performed by Adaptive Biotechnologies. The published analysis was carried out like this. Adaptive's ImmunoSEQ software was the source of the TCR sequencing data for 18 patients, while a few other patients were processed with MiXCR and VDJtools. CD4 versus CD8 sorting errors were corrected by removing sequences found in both subsets at a frequency ratio below 5:1. CDR3 nucleotide sequences shared between donor and recipient were removed because their origin could not be assigned. To be classed as alloreactive, a clone needed at least 2-fold expansion over unstimulated cells and a minimum CFSE-low frequency of 0.002% (template counts) or 0.001% (read counts). Clones were considered mappable if detected in sequenced pre-transplant spleen, lymph node, or MLR CFSE-low populations of the donor or recipient. Cumulative frequency of alloreactive clones was calculated as a percentage of all sequences weighted by copy number. As stored in TCRdb, this immuneACCESS dataset retains in-frame rearrangements with V and J assigned. A fraction of the clones does not appear; measured against another copy, unresolved V genes explain less than half of the discrepancy, and the remainder lacks a known reason. The DNA was the basis for D and trimming; V, J and clone size are from that table. A total of under 150,000 clones appear in this sample, more than 90% of them only once. The ten largest account for over 0.15% of the sample.

What the work shows at the level of the full study, not this receptor alone: The relatively low number and heterogeneity of intestinal transplant patients limited the conclusions. Early after transplant, peak levels of circulating GvH clones were associated with declines in HvG clones. In patients with donor T cell macrochimerism, the allografts had high GvH to HvG T cell clonal ratios. GvH clones were detected in recipient bone marrow, and some of these GvH clones were observed earlier in ileal mucosa or blood, consistent with an intestinal mucosal origin.

The sequencing used unstimulated CD4+ T cells sorted from spleen or lymph node cells, collected before intestinal transplant. This clonotype was sampled from a human donor who received an intestinal transplant. The chain links TRBV7-8 with TRBJ1-5; 7 nucleotides in the junction match TRBD1. The CDR3 protein is CASSKTGMGQPQHF. The nucleotides are TGTGCCAGCAGCAAGACAGGGATGGGTCAGCCCCAGCATTTT. The full variable domain, with segments outside the CDR3 supplied by the reference TRBV7-8 and TRBJ1-5 proteins, appears as GAGVSQSPRYKVAKRGQDVALRCDPISGHVSLFWYQQALGQGPEFLTYFQNEAQLDKSGLPSDRFFAERPEGSVSTLKIQRTQQEDSAVYLCASSKTGMGQPQHFGDGTRLSIL.